This T cell receptor beta chain is drawn from a study of neoadjuvant anti-PD-1 for oral cavity cancer. Time point denoted: after neoadjuvant nivolumab, at surgical resection. V dropped 5 bases and J dropped 4 bases, with 14 bases sitting between them. Germline lookup yields CDR1 SGHAT and CDR2 FQNNGV. This CDR3 comprises 14 residues. Blood libraries mostly used roughly 500 ng genomic DNA, six replicates each. The method was immunoSEQ multiplex PCR; TCRdb's version includes in-frame clones alone and lacks a portion of them. The sample lists about 68,000 clones; roughly 81% were seen once. The sample holds a few counts of this clone. Its antigen is unidentified. Study-wide results and caveats: Higher pretreatment Treg/Th17 ratios tracked higher pretreatment blood clonality.

The origin of this receptor is a person between 40 and 79 years old with oral cavity squamous cell carcinoma. The source was PBMCs, collected after nivolumab (anti-PD-1) treatment. V usage is TRBV11-2 and J usage is TRBJ1-2, with D tentatively TRBD1 (5 bases). This CDR3 reads CASSPVGGTYGYTF. The CDR3, as DNA: TGTGCCAGCAGCCCGGTTGGGGGGACCTATGGCTACACCTTC.